This entry lists 19 T cell receptor beta chains sequenced from one sample in a study of blood T cells in healthy people across ages. Next came a second PCR, run for roughly 7 to 12 cycles, which used a sample-barcoded 5' primer along with a J-beta primer mix. TCRdb analysed the 5' RACE reads with MiXCR anew, one entry per CDR3 protein. The data show fewer than 800,000 distinct CDR3 sequences, with approximately 49% seen just once and around a third held by the top ten. The sample comprised blood. The source is a woman aged 55-70 years in good health.

This clonotype occurred a few times. This chain uses TRBV27 with TRBJ1-2; D not certain. The germline V gene encodes CDR1 MNHEY and CDR2 SMNVEV (reference sequence). Trimming left V 3 bases short and J 0 bases short, with 8 bases between. The CDR3 contains 14 residues. DNA for the CDR3: TGTGCCAGCAGTTTTCTTGCGACTAACTATGGCTACACCTTC. Its protein is CASSFLATNYGYTF.

This chain links TRBV6-2 or TRBV6-3 with TRBJ1-2; 7 bases agree with TRBD1. V shed 2 bases and J 8 bases; nucleotides not matched to a gene: 2. The germline CDR1 and CDR2 sequences are MNHEY and SVGEGT. The CDR3 length is 12 residues. CDR3 nucleotide sequence: TGTGCCAGCAGTTACGCGGACAGGGGCTACACCTTC. It is translated as CASSYADRGYTF.

This sequence joins TRBV12-3 or TRBV12-4 and TRBJ2-7; D may be TRBD2 (6 bases). CDR3 length: 14 amino acids. With 6 bases removed from V and 1 base from J, the gap between germline ends came to 13 bases. CDR3 residues: CASSFFGGSYEQYF. In nucleotides, the CDR3 is TGTGCCAGCAGCTTTTTTGGGGGGTCCTACGAGCAGTACTTC.

The chain has TRBV6-2 or TRBV6-3 and TRBJ1-1; D gene uncertain. This CDR3 contains 14 residues. Germline assignment: CDR1 MNHEY and CDR2 SVGEGT. Deletions cut 6 bases from V and 3 bases from J, with 14 bases between. CDR3 amino acids: CASSDLEEDTEAFF. CDR3 coding DNA: TGTGCCAGCAGCGATCTTGAGGAGGACACTGAAGCTTTCTTT.

The chain links TRBV4-2 to TRBJ2-1, with D possibly being TRBD1 (6 bases). Trimming removed 3 bases from V and 8 bases from J, with 17 bases in between. This CDR3 has 15 residues. The germline gives CDR1 LGHNA, CDR2 YNFKEQ. For the CDR3, the DNA is TGTGCCAGCAGCCAGTCGCCGGACAGTTTGCATGAGCAGTTCTTC. It is translated as CASSQSPDSLHEQFF.

This sequence joins TRBV7-9 and TRBJ2-7, with 9 nucleotides matching TRBD1. Germline assignment: CDR1 SEHNR and CDR2 FQNEAQ (reference sequence). The V segment lost 3 bases and the J segment 3 bases; nucleotides outside the gene matches: 9. There are 16 residues in the CDR3. CDR3 region: CASSLSGTGMDYEQYF. CDR3 in DNA: TGTGCCAGCAGCTTGTCCGGGACAGGGATGGACTACGAGCAGTACTTC.

The CDR3: CASSYSRYSFEAFF. CDR3 bases: TGTGCCAGCAGTTACTCGAGGTACAGTTTTGAAGCTTTCTTT. The J gene is TRBJ1-1, the V gene TRBV6-5; D not resolved. V was trimmed by 0 bases and J by 7 bases, leaving 12 bases between them. This CDR3 has 14 residues. From germline, CDR1 is MNHEY and CDR2 SVGAGI.

The chain recombines TRBV28 with TRBJ1-2; TRBD1 might be the D (5 bases). There are 15 residues in the CDR3. From germline, CDR1 is MDHEN and CDR2 SYDVKM. The ends were cut back, 6 bases at V and 2 bases at J, with 16 bases in the middle. The CDR3 DNA reads as TGTGCCAGCAGCGACTGGAGGGGTTTGAACTATGGCTACACCTTC. This sequence encodes CASSDWRGLNYGYTF.

This rearrangement joins TRBV18 to TRBJ2-4, with D unclear. Gene TRBJ2-7 matches the end of the DNA better, so the J call may be wrong. The CDR3 is 12 amino acids. Germline CDR1 reads KGHSH; CDR2 reads LQKENI. CDR3 DNA sequence: TGTGCCAGCTCACCAGGGCGCCACGAGCAGTACTTC. Protein sequence: CASSPGRHEQYF.

The gene calls are TRBV20-1 and TRBJ2-3; 7 bases agree with TRBD2. The ends lost 2 bases at V and 4 bases at J; junction bases unmatched: 12. Germline V gene lookup returns CDR1 DFQATT and CDR2 SNEGSKA (reference sequence). The CDR3 extends over 16 amino acids. As DNA, the CDR3 is TGCAGTGCTAGATTCCAGGGAGGGTCTAGCGCAGATACGCAGTATTTT. Protein product: CSARFQGGSSADTQYF.

The chain recombines TRBV4-2 with TRBJ2-5; TRBD2 aligns across 8 bases. The DNA end is a closer match to TRBJ2-7, so the J assignment may be wrong. The germline CDR1 and CDR2 sequences are LGHNA and YNFKEQ. The CDR3 is 17 amino acids. The CDR3 nucleotides are TGTGCCAGCAGCCGCGATGTAGCGGGGCAAAGCTCCTACGAGCAGTACTTC. Translated, it gives CASSRDVAGQSSYEQYF.

V gene TRBV11-2 combines with J gene TRBJ2-3; tentatively, D is TRBD2 (5 bases). The CDR3 has 13 residues. The germline V gene has CDR1 SGHAT and CDR2 FQNNGV. The germline V and J ends were trimmed by 3 bases and 6 bases, with 10 bases remaining between them. CDR3 nucleotide sequence: TGTGCCAGCAGCTTTGAACGGGATGATACGCAGTATTTT. Translation gives CASSFERDDTQYF.

The gene calls are TRBV10-3 and TRBJ1-5; 11 nucleotides agree with TRBD1. With V trimmed by 10 bases and J by 7 bases, 6 bases remained unmatched. Germline loops: CDR1 ENHRY, CDR2 SYGVKD. This CDR3 contains 13 residues. The CDR3 region is CATWDRGMQPQHF. The CDR3 DNA is TGTGCCACCTGGGACAGGGGGATGCAGCCCCAGCATTTT.

The V and J genes are TRBV6-2 or TRBV6-3 and TRBJ2-4, with D unresolved. The J call may be in error: the DNA end matches TRBJ2-7 better. The CDR3 has 11 amino acids. Germline CDR1 reads MNHEY; CDR2 reads SVGEGT. The CDR3 spells CASSTYYEQYF. CDR3 nucleotide sequence: TGTGCCAGCAGTACCTACTACGAGCAGTACTTC.

The chain combines TRBV7-2 with TRBJ1-2; TRBD1 aligns across 9 bases. This CDR3 contains 15 residues. V lost 6 bases and J lost 6; bases outside the gene matches: 11. Germline V gives CDR1 SGHTA, CDR2 FQGNSA. The CDR3 reads CASRPTGTGIDGYTF. CDR3 nucleotides: TGTGCCAGCAGACCCACCGGGACAGGGATTGATGGCTACACCTTC.

This sequence joins TRBV28 and TRBJ1-2; maybe TRBD1 (6 bases). Germline V gene data show CDR1 as MDHEN and CDR2 as SYDVKM. The CDR3 loop spans 14 amino acids. V gave up 3 bases and J gave up 4 bases, with 12 bases separating them. The CDR3: CASSLEGGSYGYTF. As DNA, the CDR3 is TGTGCCAGCAGTTTGGAAGGGGGAAGCTATGGCTACACCTTC.

This clonotype has only one observation. In nucleotides, the CDR3 is TGTGCCAGCAGTAGAGGCACAACACTGAACACTGAAGCTTTCTTT. Translating it yields CASSRGTTLNTEAFF. V gene TRBV7-3 combines with J gene TRBJ1-1, with D uncertain. V dropped 6 bases and J dropped 0 bases, with 14 bases sitting between them. The CDR3 sequence is 15 residues long. CDR1 and CDR2 from the germline V gene are SGHTA and FQGTGA.

V gene TRBV28 combines with J gene TRBJ1-2, with 7 positions matching TRBD1. The CDR3 contains 14 residues. V was pared by 7 bases and J by 4 bases, with 9 bases of the junction left unmatched. Germline assignment: CDR1 MDHEN and CDR2 SYDVKM. In DNA, the CDR3 is TGTGCCAGCACCCGACAGGGAGAGGGCTATGGCTACACCTTC. Its protein is CASTRQGEGYGYTF.

CDR3 in amino acids: CASSLNRAYGYTF. The CDR3 DNA sequence: TGCGCCAGCAGCTTAAACCGGGCTTATGGCTACACCTTC. This chain links TRBV5-1 with TRBJ1-2; D is undetermined. V shed 2 bases and J shed 5 bases, with 10 bases lying between them. Germline loops: CDR1 SGHRS, CDR2 YFSETQ. The CDR3 extends over 13 amino acids.